This TCR beta chain was sequenced in a study of OX40 agonist ivuxolimab in advanced cancers. Study context: Patients in the trial were receiving intravenous ivuxolimab every 2 weeks, at doses of 0.01 to 10 mg/kg. One hepatocellular carcinoma and a couple of cutaneous melanoma patients partially responded. Those enrolled were 80% to 85% male, with a mean age of roughly 60 years and ages from roughly 23 to 79.

Turning to this clone: Its antigen is unidentified.

Produced via immunoSEQ multiplex PCR; TCRdb's table is partial and in-frame only. The sample shows 98,000 or so clones, about 91% of them seen only once. General observations from the study: Certain nonresponding patients likewise had low normalized T-cell clonal expansion.

Source: CD4+ or CD8+ T cells sorted from blood, taken in a trial of the OX40 agonist ivuxolimab. The source of this sequence is an adult with an advanced solid tumor such as melanoma, head and neck, liver or kidney cancer.

CDR3 in DNA: TGTGCCAGCAGCTTAGGCCTAGCGGGAGCCACAGATACGCAGTATTTT. Amino acids: CASSLGLAGATDTQYF. The rearrangement uses TRBV7-8 and TRBJ2-3; 10 bases are a match to TRBD2. This CDR3 spans 16 amino acids. Germline CDR1 is SGHVS and CDR2 is FQNEAQ. The ends lost 1 base at V and 2 bases at J; junction bases unmatched: 3.